This entry lists 17 T cell receptor beta chains sequenced from one sample in a study of human T cells and chemical hapten exposure (dated by TCRdb to about 2021). The sample's time point label is to be understood as: patch test 2, 6 weeks after DPC sensitization. Sample treatment or condition, as interpreted from the label and publication: therapeutic diphenylcyclopropenone sensitization with weekly scalp DPC. The library was made by RACE. Sequencing instrument: NextSeq 500. TCRdb took the public reads, trimmed them with fastp at Q25, ran MiXCR for clone calling and kept in-frame beta chains. Rows are unified per CDR3 protein, each entry keeping the most common DNA and genes. Counted in this sample were fewer than 85,000 distinct CDR3 sequences; 9.5% to 13% of them appeared once. About 2.5% of the sample is in the top ten clones. This specimen consisted of whole blood, obtained in connection with sensitization to the hapten diphenylcyclopropenone (DPC). These receptors were collected from a woman in her twenties or thirties with alopecia areata. Some clones in this sample may be carry-over from other donors' samples.

This clonotype was counted many times. V is TRBV20-1 and J is TRBJ2-1; D uncertain. In germline, CDR1 is DFQATT, CDR2 SNEGSKA (reference sequence). V shed 6 bases and J shed 4 bases, with 7 bases lying between them. The CDR3 contains 11 residues. The CDR3, as DNA: TGCAGTGCATCTTCTTACAATGAGCAGTTCTTC. Encoded protein: CSASSYNEQFF.

This clonotype was detected many times. The J gene is TRBJ2-2, the V gene TRBV6-5; possible D gene TRBD1, 6 bases. The CDR3 is 15 residues long. The V end lost 6 bases, the J end lost 3 bases, and 14 bases lay between the germline ends. CDR1 and CDR2 from the germline V gene are MNHEY and SVGAGI. DNA of the CDR3: TGTGCCAGCAGGAACCAGGGGCTCTACACCGGGGAGCTGTTTTTT. Amino acids: CASRNQGLYTGELFF.

As regards this clonotype: The junction does not match germline at one end; this may be a read error. The chain recombines TRBV6-9 with TRBJ2-3, with 9 bases lining up with TRBD1. The germline V gene encodes CDR1 MNHGY and CDR2 SVAAGI. The CDR3 totals 17 residues. The CDR3 here is CASSDPQGAISTDTPYF. For the CDR3, the DNA is TGTGCCAGCAGTGACCCACAGGGGGCGATCAGCACAGATACGCCGTATTTT.

This clonotype was observed a few times. The chain is built from TRBV29-1 and TRBJ2-5; TRBD1 aligns across 7 bases. The germline CDR1 and CDR2 sequences are SQVTM and ANQGSEA. CDR3 size: 13 residues. V gave up 4 bases and J gave up 5 bases; unmatched junction bases: 7. Here the CDR3 reads CSVVGTVGETQYF. Written as DNA, the CDR3 is TGCAGCGTTGTGGGGACAGTCGGTGAGACCCAGTACTTC. Based on the CDR3 plus reference TRBV29-1 and TRBJ2-5, the full variable domain is SAVISQKPSRDICQRGTSLTIQCQVDSQVTMMFWYRQQPGQSLTLIATANQGSEATYESGFVIDKFPISRPNLTFSTLTVSNMSPEDSSIYLCSVVGTVGETQYFGPGTRLLVL.

At least ten counts were recorded for this clonotype. The genes are TRBV6-4 and TRBJ1-1; D gene uncertain. V was trimmed by 2 bases and J by 2 bases, leaving 12 bases between them. The CDR3 sequence is 15 residues long. Germline V gene lookup returns CDR1 MRHNA and CDR2 SNTAGT. CDR3 DNA sequence: TGTGCCAGCAGTGACGGTAGTCAGGTAAACACTGAAGCTTTCTTT. Protein product: CASSDGSQVNTEAFF.

The sample holds a few counts of this clonotype. V usage is TRBV7-6 and J usage is TRBJ1-1; D is perhaps TRBD1 (5 bases). Germline CDR1 SGHVS, CDR2 FNYEAQ. V was clipped by 1 base and J by 1 base, with 10 bases between them. The CDR3 totals 15 residues. The CDR3 sequence: CASSLVAGTNTEAFF. CDR3 nucleotide sequence: TGTGCCAGCAGCTTAGTTGCGGGGACGAACACTGAAGCTTTCTTT.

This sequence joins TRBV7-2 and TRBJ2-3; 10 bases line up with TRBD1. The CDR3 covers 15 residues. Germline values: CDR1 SGHTA, CDR2 FQGNSA. V shed 5 bases, J shed 4 bases, and the junction held 6 bases outside the gene matches. CDR3 region: CASSMGQGSSDTQYF. The CDR3 DNA sequence: TGTGCCAGCAGCATGGGACAGGGGTCCTCAGATACGCAGTATTTT.

This clonotype was recorded many times. The chain links TRBV6-5 to TRBJ1-2; the match to TRBD1 covers 7 bases. Trimming took 6 bases from V and 0 from J; bases not matched to a gene: 4. Germline loops: CDR1 MNHEY, CDR2 SVGAGI. CDR3 length: 14 residues. The CDR3 DNA sequence: TGTGCCAGCAGCCGCGGGACAGCTAACTATGGCTACACCTTC. It is translated as CASSRGTANYGYTF.

In this sample, this clonotype turned up many times. CDR3 sequence: CARTPGYGYTF. CDR3 DNA: TGTGCCAGAACCCCCGGATATGGCTACACCTTC. The chain employs TRBV2 and TRBJ1-2, with D unresolved. This CDR3 spans 11 amino acids. Germline lookup yields CDR1 SNHLY and CDR2 FYNNEI. The ends were cut back, 9 bases at V and 5 bases at J, with 10 bases in the middle.

CDR3 region: CASSGWTGSQETQYF. Written as DNA, the CDR3 is TGTGCCAGCAGCGGGTGGACAGGGAGCCAAGAGACCCAGTACTTC. V and J are TRBV7-9 and TRBJ2-5; 8 nucleotides match TRBD1. Germline loops: CDR1 SEHNR, CDR2 FQNEAQ (reference sequence). The V gene end was trimmed by 5 bases and the J gene end by 1 base; junction bases not matched to a gene: 6. The CDR3 has 15 amino acids.

The chain joins TRBV7-9 to TRBJ1-1, with D possibly matching TRBD1 (5 bases). The CDR3 contains 15 residues. V was pared by 5 bases and J by 2 bases, with 15 bases between. The germline V gene encodes CDR1 SEHNR and CDR2 FQNEAQ (reference sequence). In nucleotides, the CDR3 is TGTGCCAGCAGCCCGAGAGGGGCAATAAACACTGAAGCTTTCTTT. This gives the protein CASSPRGAINTEAFF.

This clonotype appeared a few times. This chain joins TRBV28 and TRBJ1-2; D is unclear. Trimming took off 10 bases at V and 6 bases at J, with 15 bases between the two ends. Germline V gene lookup returns CDR1 MDHEN and CDR2 SYDVKM. This CDR3 is built from 12 residues. The DNA for the CDR3 is TGTGCCACGTCGAAGGCATGGGATGGCTACACCTTC. This translates into CATSKAWDGYTF.

The rearrangement joins TRBV5-4 to TRBJ2-7, with TRBD2 matching 8 bases. The CDR3 covers 14 residues. The V gene end was trimmed by 4 bases and the J gene end by 2 bases; junction bases not matched to a gene: 5. Germline values: CDR1 SGHNT, CDR2 YYREEE (reference sequence). For the CDR3, the DNA is TGTGCCAGCAGCAGGGCGGGGGGCGCCTACGAGCAGTACTTC. It is translated as CASSRAGGAYEQYF.

This clonotype was counted only a few times. The rearrangement uses TRBV2 and TRBJ1-6; D unclear. V lost 6 bases and J lost 8, with 14 bases in between. Germline CDR1 reads SNHLY; CDR2 reads FYNNEI. The CDR3 is 14 amino acids. For the CDR3, the DNA is TGTGCCAGCAGGGGCGATTATATTGATTCACCCCTCCACTTT. Protein product: CASRGDYIDSPLHF.

This clonotype was picked up a small number of times. V is TRBV12-3 or TRBV12-4 and J is TRBJ1-6; 7 nucleotides agree with TRBD1. This CDR3 contains 16 residues. Trimming at V came to 3 bases and at J to 10 bases, leaving 12 bases not matched to a gene. CDR3 nucleotide sequence: TGTGCCAGCAGTTTCCGGACAGGAGCCTCGTTGTCACCCCTCCACTTT. It yields the protein CASSFRTGASLSPLHF.

The chain couples TRBV7-9 to TRBJ2-1; maybe TRBD2 (6 bases). The CDR3 is 14 residues long. With 4 bases removed from V and 8 bases from J, the gap between germline ends came to 15 bases. Germline CDR1 and CDR2: SEHNR and FQNEAQ (reference sequence). CDR3 bases: TGTGCCAGCAGCTCCTGGGGGGAGGTCGATGAGCAGTTCTTC. As protein: CASSSWGEVDEQFF.

V usage is TRBV15 and J usage is TRBJ1-2; D is ambiguous. The CDR3 contains 15 residues. Germline-derived CDR1 and CDR2 are LNHNV and YYDKDF (reference sequence). The ends were cut back, 4 bases at V and 6 bases at J, with 18 bases in the middle. This chain's CDR3 is CATSTEDRPYDGYTF. CDR3 in DNA: TGTGCCACCAGCACCGAGGACCGGCCTTACGATGGCTACACCTTC.